Each of the 28 T cell receptor beta chains below was sequenced from the same sample in a study of regulatory T cells in long-lasting Graves disease. Library construction for TCR beta used iRepertoire HTBI primers and Arm-PCR of CDR3 regions. One entry per CDR3 protein results from TCRdb running MiXCR on the multiplex PCR reads. The sample shows a few hundred thousand distinct CDR3 sequences, 20% to 30% of them seen only once. The sample's time point: persistent/refractory GD, antithyroid drugs over 5 years with positive TRAb. There was RNA extracted from PBMCs, and the TCR library was made from it. The source was peripheral blood mononuclear cells (PBMCs), collected when the disease was refractory, from a patient treated with antithyroid drugs. These receptors were taken from a female donor with Graves disease.

As concerns this clonotype: A far larger clone is a single base away, which makes a read error likely. Likely a read error: the CDR3 ends without its conserved phenylalanine or tryptophan. The genes are TRBV6-1 and TRBJ2-7; D call uncertain. This CDR3 spans 11 amino acids. Germline lookup yields CDR1 MNHNS and CDR2 SASEGT. The V end was cut by 6 bases, the J end by 0 bases, with 3 bases between. The CDR3 spells CASSISYEQYL. The CDR3 DNA reads as TGTGCCAGCAGCATCTCCTACGAGCAGTACCTC.

This rearrangement joins TRBV10-3 to TRBJ1-5; 8 bases are a match to TRBD1. The CDR3 is made up of 14 amino acids. V trimming: 11 bases; J trimming: 2 bases; junction bases outside the gene matches: 8. Germline V gene lookup returns CDR1 ENHRY and CDR2 SYGVKD. CDR3 in amino acids: CAVQGDGGNQPQHF. The CDR3 DNA is TGTGCCGTACAGGGGGACGGGGGCAATCAGCCCCAGCATTTT.

About this clonotype itself: A much larger clone is a single base away; this may be a read error. Because the CDR3's place on the DNA is in doubt, the DNA is left out and the CDR3 is given as listed by TCRdb. J is TRBJ1-2 and V is TRBV7-2; the D call of TRBD1 is as the table states it, not checked on the DNA. With termini counted, the CDR3 has 16 amino acids. The germline CDR1 and CDR2 sequences are SGHTA and FQGNSA. CDR3 loop: CASSLAVGGGAYGHTF.

The J gene is TRBJ2-7, the V gene TRBV29-1; 13 bases fit TRBD2. Germline V gene sequence: CDR1 SQVTM, CDR2 ANQGSEA. The V gene end was trimmed by 6 bases and the J gene end by 3 bases; junction bases not matched to a gene: 5. The CDR3 covers 14 residues. The CDR3 nucleotides read TGCAGCGTCACACTAGCGGGAGGGCTCTACGAGCAGTACTTC. Its translation is CSVTLAGGLYEQYF.

V usage is TRBV2 and J usage is TRBJ2-2, with 7 positions matching TRBD1. Unmatched junction bases numbered 13, after V lost 8 bases and J lost 10 bases. Germline V gene data show CDR1 as SNHLY and CDR2 as FYNNEI. The CDR3 totals 14 residues. The CDR3 sequence: CASSWTGLSMELFF. The CDR3, as DNA: TGTGCCAGCTCCTGGACAGGCCTTTCCATGGAGCTGTTTTTT.

This clonotype was observed a few times. As DNA, the CDR3 is TGCAGTGCTGGGGCGACAGGGGCCGGGAGCAATCAGCCCCAGCATTTT. It is translated as CSAGATGAGSNQPQHF. This chain links TRBV20-1 with TRBJ1-5; TRBD1 matches at 8 bases. V shed 5 bases and J 1 base; nucleotides not matched to a gene: 10. Germline V gene sequence: CDR1 DFQATT, CDR2 SNEGSKA (reference sequence). This CDR3 is built from 16 residues.

The CDR3 DNA reads as TGCAGCGTCGTGGGGGGAGAAAGCTCCTACGAGCAGTACTTC. Translating it yields CSVVGGESSYEQYF. The rearrangement uses TRBV29-1 and TRBJ2-7, with D possibly TRBD2 on 6 matching bases. Trimming pared 6 bases from V and 0 bases from J, leaving 15 bases between. This CDR3 comprises 14 residues. Germline V gene sequence: CDR1 SQVTM, CDR2 ANQGSEA.

In the case of this clonotype: This may be a read error: a much more frequent sequence differs by one nucleotide. The J gene is TRBJ2-1, the V gene TRBV2; 10 positions match TRBD1. V shed 6 bases and J 10 bases; nucleotides not matched to a gene: 9. The CDR3 has 14 residues. Germline-derived CDR1 and CDR2 are SNHLY and FYNNEI. CDR3 sequence reads: CASRTGQGIHEQFF. In nucleotides, the CDR3 is TGTGCCAGCAGGACGGGACAGGGGATCCACGAGCAGTTCTTC.

This clonotype was counted many times. CDR3 sequence: CASSLLAGSWDGYTF. CDR3 coding DNA: TGCGCCAGCAGCCTCCTAGCAGGGTCCTGGGATGGCTACACCTTC. The chain employs TRBV5-1 and TRBJ1-2, with TRBD1 as a possible D gene (5 bases). Germline V gene data show CDR1 as SGHRS and CDR2 as YFSETQ. The CDR3 has 15 residues. V lost 4 bases and J 6 bases, leaving 19 bases between the germline ends.

This clonotype has at least ten counts. This chain links TRBV28 with TRBJ1-1; 9 bases are shared with TRBD1. CDR1 is MDHEN and CDR2 is SYDVKM in the germline V gene. The CDR3 spans 16 residues. V shed 4 bases and J 3 bases; nucleotides not matched to a gene: 9. CDR3 protein: CASSSNRGRVDTEAFF. Written as DNA, the CDR3 is TGTGCCAGCAGTTCAAACAGGGGGCGTGTGGACACTGAAGCTTTCTTT.

Regarding this clonotype: Since a much larger clone is just one base distant, this may be a read error. J is TRBJ2-2 and V is TRBV6-1, with TRBD1 matching over 9 bases. The CDR3 length is 14 residues. With V trimmed by 6 bases and J by 6 bases, 5 bases remained unmatched. Looked up from germline, CDR1 is MNHNS and CDR2 is SASEGT. The CDR3 sequence is CASSAQGAAGELFF. CDR3 sequence (DNA): TGTGCCAGCAGCGCACAGGGGGCCGCCGGGGAGCTGTTTTTT.

This clonotype was seen more than once but under ten times. This chain uses TRBV9 with TRBJ2-2, with TRBD2 matching over 12 bases. Trimming at V came to 4 bases and at J to 1 base, leaving 11 bases not matched to a gene. CDR1 SGDLS and CDR2 YYNGEE come from the germline V gene. This CDR3 region has 19 residues. The CDR3 here is CASSSRVLAGGLNTGELFF. For the CDR3, the DNA is TGTGCCAGCAGCTCCCGGGTTCTAGCGGGAGGGTTGAACACCGGGGAGCTGTTTTTT. The variable domain in full, with the rest retrieved from reference TRBV9 and TRBJ2-2, is DSGVTQTPKHLITATGQRVTLRCSPRSGDLSVYWYQQSLDQGLQFLIQYYNGEERAKGNILERFSAQQFPDLHSELNLSSLELGDSALYFCASSSRVLAGGLNTGELFFGEGSRLTVL.

This clonotype was recorded once. CDR3 in DNA: TGTGCCAGCAGTCTATACCCCGGGGGCGGCTATGGCTACACCTTC. Protein: CASSLYPGGGYGYTF. The gene calls are TRBV28 and TRBJ1-2, with D possibly being TRBD1 (6 bases). CDR3 length: 15 amino acids. Germline V gene sequence: CDR1 MDHEN, CDR2 SYDVKM. V was cut by 5 bases and J by 4 bases, with 17 bases left in between.

At least ten counts were recorded for this clonotype. In DNA, the CDR3 is TGTGCCAGCAGTCGGGACAGGGGGCGGGAGACTGAAGCTTTCTTT. Encoded protein: CASSRDRGRETEAFF. The chain uses TRBV6-1 and TRBJ1-1; 12 bases fit TRBD1. The junction had 6 bases not matched to a gene; V was cut back by 5 bases and J by 5 bases. Germline V gives CDR1 MNHNS, CDR2 SASEGT. The CDR3 runs 15 residues.

This clonotype was seen only a few times. V gene TRBV15 combines with J gene TRBJ2-5, with D perhaps being TRBD1 or TRBD2 (6 bases each). The CDR3 spans 15 residues. Per germline, CDR1 LNHNV and CDR2 YYDKDF (reference sequence). V lost 1 base and J lost 5, with 14 bases in between. The CDR3 coding sequence is TGTGCCACCAGCAGAGCGGGGGACACCAGGGAGACCCAGTACTTC. It is translated as CATSRAGDTRETQYF.

The V gene is TRBV18, the J gene TRBJ2-7, with a tentative D call TRBD2 (5 bases). Trimming removed 3 bases from V and 5 bases from J, with 17 bases in between. The CDR3 is 15 amino acids. Germline-derived CDR1 and CDR2 are KGHSH and LQKENI. Here the CDR3 DNA reads TGTGCCAGCTCACCCCAAGAGGGCTCGGGAAACGAGCAGTACTTC. Amino acid sequence: CASSPQEGSGNEQYF. Full variable domain (rest looked up from reference TRBV18 and TRBJ2-7): NAGVMQNPRHLVRRRGQEARLRCSPMKGHSHVYWYRQLPEEGLKFMVYLQKENIIDESGMPKERFSAEFPKEGPSILRIQQVVRGDSAAYFCASSPQEGSGNEQYFGPGTRLTVT.

The chain links TRBV27 to TRBJ2-7; 14 bases are a match to TRBD2. J was trimmed by 6 bases and V by 6 bases; bases with no gene match: 1. This CDR3 has 13 amino acids. Germline V gene lookup returns CDR1 MNHEY and CDR2 SMNVEV (reference sequence). The CDR3 spells CASRGLAGVEQYF. CDR3 in DNA: TGTGCCAGCAGGGGACTAGCGGGAGTCGAGCAGTACTTC.

This clonotype was detected ten times or more. The chain joins TRBV2 to TRBJ2-2; unclear D gene. This CDR3 comprises 18 residues. V lost 2 bases and J lost 4, with 20 bases in between. Germline lookup yields CDR1 SNHLY and CDR2 FYNNEI. CDR3 nucleotide sequence: TGTGCCAGCAGTGAAATGCGTAGAAACCTCATGACCACCGGGGAGCTGTTTTTT. Translating it yields CASSEMRRNLMTTGELFF.

This clonotype appeared a single time. The chain uses TRBV30 and TRBJ1-5, with 10 bases aligning to TRBD1. This CDR3 contains 15 residues. V lost 1 base to trimming and J lost 6 bases; unmatched junction nucleotides: 6. From germline, CDR1 is GTSNPN and CDR2 SVGIG (reference sequence). This CDR3 is CAWSDGTGVGQPQHF. In DNA form, the CDR3 reads TGTGCCTGGAGTGATGGGACAGGGGTGGGTCAGCCCCAGCATTTT.

Comment on this clonotype: One junction end disagrees with the germline gene, perhaps due to a read error. The V call is TRBV6-9, the J call TRBJ1-6, with D possibly TRBD1 on 6 matching bases. Looked up from germline, CDR1 is MNHGY and CDR2 is SVAAGI. This CDR3 has 14 residues. The CDR3 loop is CTSSYRERNSPLHF. The CDR3 DNA sequence: TGTACCAGCAGTTACAGGGAAAGGAATTCACCCCTCCACTTT.

This clonotype was counted many times. The J gene is TRBJ2-7, the V gene TRBV6-5; TRBD2 is a possible D gene (6 bases). CDR3 length: 18 amino acids. In germline, CDR1 is MNHEY, CDR2 SVGAGI. Trimming removed 2 bases from V and 3 bases from J, with 23 bases in between. The CDR3 loop is CASSYEEGSGDSIYEQYF. For the CDR3, the DNA is TGTGCCAGCAGTTACGAAGAGGGTTCGGGGGACTCTATCTACGAGCAGTACTTC.

The chain combines TRBV24-1 with TRBJ2-2; the D is unclear. The V gene's germline CDR1 is KGHDR and CDR2 SFDVKD. This CDR3 region has 16 residues. V was trimmed by 4 bases and J by 7 bases, leaving 18 bases between them. In DNA, the CDR3 is TGTGCCACCAGTGAACGGGTAATTCGTTTCGGCGGGGAGCTGTTTTTT. Encoded protein: CATSERVIRFGGELFF.

This clonotype was seen a few times. The chain uses TRBV27 and TRBJ2-2; D may be TRBD2 (6 bases). This CDR3 region has 14 residues. Germline lookup yields CDR1 MNHEY and CDR2 SMNVEV (reference sequence). With 7 bases removed from V and 5 bases from J, the gap between germline ends came to 14 bases. The CDR3 sequence is CASTEEGGTGELFF. The CDR3 nucleotides read TGTGCCAGCACGGAAGAGGGAGGAACCGGGGAGCTGTTTTTT.

V and J are TRBV20-1 and TRBJ2-7; D is ambiguous. CDR3 length: 13 amino acids. V was clipped by 1 base and J by 9 bases, with 16 bases between them. Germline V gene sequence: CDR1 DFQATT, CDR2 SNEGSKA (reference sequence). CDR3 residues: CSARGRLVEPQYF. Here the CDR3 DNA reads TGCAGTGCTAGAGGAAGGCTCGTAGAACCGCAGTACTTC.

This clonotype has a count of ten or more. V usage is TRBV5-8 and J usage is TRBJ1-2; 7 nucleotides align to TRBD1. This CDR3 comprises 11 residues. CDR1 and CDR2 (germline): SGHTS, YDEGEE. The CDR3 protein is CAGQTYYGYTF. Here the CDR3 DNA reads TGTGCGGGACAGACATACTATGGCTACACCTTC.

This clonotype was seen a few times. The V call is TRBV5-1, the J call TRBJ2-7, with 9 bases matching TRBD1. This CDR3 is 14 amino acids long. Germline V lookup: CDR1 SGHRS, CDR2 YFSETQ. The V segment lost 5 bases and the J segment 2 bases; nucleotides outside the gene matches: 5. CDR3 amino acids: CASSSWDRAYEQYF. The CDR3 DNA is TGCGCCAGCAGTTCCTGGGACAGGGCCTACGAGCAGTACTTC.

In this sample, this clonotype turned up many times. The rearrangement uses TRBV3-1 and TRBJ2-7; the match to TRBD1 covers 9 bases. This CDR3 contains 13 residues. CDR1 is LGHDT, CDR2 YNNKEL, per germline (reference sequence). After removal of 5 bases from V and 6 bases from J, the junction contained 5 bases not matched to a gene. The chain's CDR3 is CASSARGQGEQYF. CDR3 in DNA: TGTGCCAGCAGCGCGAGGGGACAGGGCGAGCAGTACTTC.

This clonotype was recorded many times. The chain is built from TRBV27 and TRBJ2-2; the D gene is possibly TRBD1 (5 bases). This CDR3 is built from 16 residues. V dropped 7 bases and J dropped 0 bases, with 15 bases sitting between them. Germline CDR1 and CDR2: MNHEY and SMNVEV (reference sequence). The CDR3 DNA reads as TGTGCCAGCAATACCCTAACAGGATCGAACACCGGGGAGCTGTTTTTT. It translates to CASNTLTGSNTGELFF.